This entry describes one T cell receptor (beta chain). This sample was taken from a study of blood T cell repertoires in COVID-19. TCRdb's copy holds only in-frame clones and misses some; the assay was immunoSEQ multiplex PCR. The table has over 55,000 clones, approximately 92% seen once. This CDR3 spans 13 amino acids. Germline V gene lookup returns CDR1 GTSNPN and CDR2 SVGIG (reference sequence). With V trimmed by 7 bases and J by 6 bases, 4 bases remained unmatched. The chain combines TRBV30 with TRBJ1-6, with TRBD1 identical over 9 bases. The material sequenced was peripheral blood. The receptor comes from a man between 60 and 75 years old with acute or convalescent COVID-19. CDR3 DNA sequence: TGTGCCTCTGTGACAGGGGGTAATTCACCCCTCCACTTT. This sequence encodes CASVTGGNSPLHF.